A selection of T cell receptor beta chains follows, all from one sample in a study of blood T cell repertoires in COVID-19. The method was immunoSEQ multiplex PCR; TCRdb's version includes in-frame clones alone and lacks a portion of them. This table has 130,000 or so clones, less than 90% appearing once. What was sequenced was peripheral blood. The receptors originated from a man aged 25-40 years with COVID-19, enrolled during active disease. Both conserved end residues are part of each CDR3. Each record gives: CDR3 protein, CDR3 DNA, J gene, D gene, V gene, clone size. D genes are given only for firm matches. Only some rows state a clone size, as once, few, many or a class for expanded clones.

cdr3_aa: CASSPAGLRGGETQYF; cdr3_nt: TGTGCCAGCTCACCAGCCGGGCTCCGAGGAGGCGAGACCCAGTACTTC; j_call: TRBJ2-5; d_call: NA; v_call: TRBV18; clone_size: NA
cdr3_aa: CASSQPGQGAPSNQPQHF; cdr3_nt: TGCGCCAGCAGCCAACCGGGACAGGGGGCGCCGAGCAATCAGCCCCAGCATTTT; j_call: TRBJ1-5; d_call: TRBD1; v_call: TRBV4-1; clone_size: NA
cdr3_aa: CASSHLSYEQYF; cdr3_nt: TGTGCCAGCAGCCATTTATCCTACGAGCAGTACTTC; j_call: TRBJ2-7; d_call: NA; v_call: TRBV3-1/TRBV3-2; clone_size: NA
cdr3_aa: CASMDERGTEAFF; cdr3_nt: TGTGCCAGCATGGACGAACGGGGCACTGAAGCTTTCTTT; j_call: TRBJ1-1; d_call: NA; v_call: TRBV2; clone_size: NA
cdr3_aa: CASSHRDRGAYEQYF; cdr3_nt: TGTGCCAGCAGCCACCGGGACAGGGGGGCCTACGAGCAGTACTTC; j_call: TRBJ2-7; d_call: TRBD1; v_call: TRBV5-6; clone_size: NA
cdr3_aa: CASSSLQGDNQPQHF; cdr3_nt: TGTGCCAGCAGTTCACTTCAGGGGGATAATCAGCCCCAGCATTTT; j_call: TRBJ1-5; d_call: TRBD1; v_call: TRBV28; clone_size: NA
cdr3_aa: CASSLLNTEAFF; cdr3_nt: TGTGCCAGCAGCTTACTCAACACTGAAGCTTTCTTT; j_call: TRBJ1-1; d_call: NA; v_call: TRBV7-2; clone_size: NA
cdr3_aa: CASSQPSGRVTYEQYF; cdr3_nt: TGTGCCAGCAGCCAACCTAGCGGGAGGGTCACCTACGAGCAGTACTTC; j_call: TRBJ2-7; d_call: TRBD2; v_call: TRBV5-6; clone_size: NA
cdr3_aa: CASSRRGQNTGELFF; cdr3_nt: TGTGCCAGCAGCCGGCGGGGGCAGAACACCGGGGAGCTGTTTTTT; j_call: TRBJ2-2; d_call: NA; v_call: TRBV3-1/TRBV3-2; clone_size: few
cdr3_aa: CASAAGTGGSNQYF; cdr3_nt: TGTGCTAGCGCCGCCGGGACAGGGGGCTCGAACCAGTACTTC; j_call: TRBJ2-5; d_call: TRBD1; v_call: TRBV7-7; clone_size: NA
cdr3_aa: CASSKEDSRNTEAFF; cdr3_nt: TGTGCCAGCAGCAAAGAGGACTCAAGGAACACTGAAGCTTTCTTT; j_call: TRBJ1-1; d_call: NA; v_call: TRBV21-1; clone_size: NA
cdr3_aa: CASSPRTSGISDIQYF; cdr3_nt: TGTGCCAGCAGCCCTCGGACTAGCGGGATCAGTGACATTCAGTACTTC; j_call: TRBJ2-4; d_call: TRBD2; v_call: TRBV7-9; clone_size: NA
cdr3_aa: CASGIGSGTGNQPQHF; cdr3_nt: TGTGCCAGCGGGATAGGGTCTGGGACAGGCAATCAGCCCCAGCATTTT; j_call: TRBJ1-5; d_call: TRBD1; v_call: TRBV28; clone_size: NA
cdr3_aa: CASTRGTQSYEQYF; cdr3_nt: TGTGCCAGCACCCGGGGGACCCAATCATACGAGCAGTACTTC; j_call: TRBJ2-7; d_call: NA; v_call: TRBV7-9; clone_size: few
cdr3_aa: CASSHRDISYEQYF; cdr3_nt: TGTGCCAGCTCCCACCGGGACATCTCCTACGAGCAGTACTTC; j_call: TRBJ2-7; d_call: NA; v_call: TRBV18; clone_size: few
cdr3_aa: CASSLDRGLTDTQYF; cdr3_nt: TGTGCCAGCAGCCTAGACAGGGGGCTGACAGATACGCAGTATTTT; j_call: TRBJ2-3; d_call: TRBD1; v_call: TRBV5-6; clone_size: NA
cdr3_aa: CANPTGGLTHSGNTIYF; cdr3_nt: TGTGCCAACCCGACAGGGGGCCTCACCCACTCTGGAAACACCATATATTTT; j_call: TRBJ1-3; d_call: TRBD1; v_call: TRBV10-3; clone_size: NA
cdr3_aa: CASSSRDRGHEQYF; cdr3_nt: TGTGCCAGCAGTTCCCGGGACAGGGGCCACGAGCAGTACTTC; j_call: TRBJ2-7; d_call: TRBD1; v_call: TRBV6-5; clone_size: few
cdr3_aa: CASSLQGYTGELFF; cdr3_nt: TGTGCCAGTAGTTTACAGGGATACACCGGGGAGCTGTTTTTT; j_call: TRBJ2-2; d_call: NA; v_call: TRBV19; clone_size: NA
cdr3_aa: CASSQGAKSPLHF; cdr3_nt: TGTGCCAGTTCACAGGGGGCGAAATCACCCCTCCACTTT; j_call: TRBJ1-6; d_call: TRBD1; v_call: TRBV19; clone_size: NA
cdr3_aa: CASSRSGQGITGQYF; cdr3_nt: TGTGCCAGCAGCCGATCCGGACAGGGAATTACCGGGCAGTACTTC; j_call: TRBJ2-7; d_call: TRBD1; v_call: TRBV27; clone_size: few
cdr3_aa: CASSPLTGRQLSGNTIYF; cdr3_nt: TGTGCCAGCTCACCACTGACAGGCCGTCAACTCTCTGGAAACACCATATATTTT; j_call: TRBJ1-3; d_call: NA; v_call: TRBV18; clone_size: NA
cdr3_aa: CASTTSVHEQYF; cdr3_nt: TGTGCCAGCACAACTAGCGTCCACGAGCAGTACTTC; j_call: TRBJ2-7; d_call: TRBD2; v_call: TRBV12-3/TRBV12-4; clone_size: NA
cdr3_aa: CASSYLGLGPPNEQFF; cdr3_nt: TGTGCCAGCAGTTATCTAGGACTCGGCCCGCCCAATGAGCAGTTCTTC; j_call: TRBJ2-1; d_call: NA; v_call: TRBV6-6; clone_size: NA
cdr3_aa: CASSRGGDSKEQYF; cdr3_nt: TGTGCCAGTAGCCGGGGGGGTGACAGCAAGGAGCAGTACTTC; j_call: TRBJ2-7; d_call: TRBD2; v_call: TRBV19; clone_size: NA
cdr3_aa: CASSPVSGRPRETQYF; cdr3_nt: TGTGCCAGCAGCCCAGTATCTGGCAGGCCCAGGGAGACCCAGTACTTC; j_call: TRBJ2-5; d_call: NA; v_call: TRBV11-2; clone_size: NA
cdr3_aa: CASSSPADSSYGYTF; cdr3_nt: TGTGCCAGCAGTTCCCCAGCCGACAGTTCCTATGGCTACACCTTC; j_call: TRBJ1-2; d_call: NA; v_call: TRBV6-5; clone_size: NA
cdr3_aa: CASTDSNYGYTF; cdr3_nt: TGTGCCAGCACCGACAGCAATTATGGCTACACCTTC; j_call: TRBJ1-2; d_call: NA; v_call: TRBV28; clone_size: few
cdr3_aa: CASSSESGFLAEQYF; cdr3_nt: TGTGCCAGCAGCTCGGAGTCCGGGTTCTTGGCCGAGCAGTACTTC; j_call: TRBJ2-7; d_call: NA; v_call: TRBV5-6; clone_size: NA
cdr3_aa: CASSTTFVRPNYGYTF; cdr3_nt: TGTGCCAGTAGTACCACCTTTGTGCGCCCAAACTATGGCTACACCTTC; j_call: TRBJ1-2; d_call: NA; v_call: TRBV19; clone_size: NA
cdr3_aa: CASWTLAGWSTDTQYF; cdr3_nt: TGTGCCAGCTGGACCCTAGCGGGATGGAGCACAGATACGCAGTATTTT; j_call: TRBJ2-3; d_call: TRBD2; v_call: TRBV28; clone_size: NA
cdr3_aa: CAWSMGLIYEQYF; cdr3_nt: TGTGCCTGGAGCATGGGACTTATCTACGAGCAGTACTTC; j_call: TRBJ2-7; d_call: NA; v_call: TRBV30; clone_size: NA
cdr3_aa: CAISEPVGSGRTDTQYF; cdr3_nt: TGTGCCATCAGTGAGCCGGTGGGGAGCGGGAGGACAGATACGCAGTATTTT; j_call: TRBJ2-3; d_call: TRBD2; v_call: TRBV10-3; clone_size: few
cdr3_aa: CAWSGTSGSSQFF; cdr3_nt: TGTGCCTGGTCGGGGACTAGCGGGAGTTCCCAGTTCTTC; j_call: TRBJ2-1; d_call: TRBD2; v_call: TRBV30; clone_size: NA
cdr3_aa: CASSLGGPTGELFF; cdr3_nt: TGTGCCAGCAGCTTAGGGGGCCCCACCGGGGAGCTGTTTTTT; j_call: TRBJ2-2; d_call: NA; v_call: TRBV7-9; clone_size: once
cdr3_aa: CASSLEGTGSAFF; cdr3_nt: TGTGCCAGCAGCTTAGAAGGGACAGGGAGTGCTTTCTTT; j_call: TRBJ1-1; d_call: TRBD1; v_call: TRBV7-2; clone_size: NA
cdr3_aa: CASSPSGGSFPHEQYF; cdr3_nt: TGTGCCAGCAGCCCCAGTGGGGGGAGCTTCCCCCACGAGCAGTACTTC; j_call: TRBJ2-7; d_call: NA; v_call: TRBV9; clone_size: NA
cdr3_aa: CASSPTGTKNIQYF; cdr3_nt: TGTGCCAGCAGTCCGACAGGGACCAAAAACATTCAGTACTTC; j_call: TRBJ2-4; d_call: TRBD1; v_call: TRBV28; clone_size: NA
cdr3_aa: CASSVAQGNTIYF; cdr3_nt: TGTGCCAGCAGCGTAGCACAGGGCAACACCATATATTTT; j_call: TRBJ1-3; d_call: NA; v_call: TRBV9; clone_size: few
cdr3_aa: CASSTGLAGVGGELFF; cdr3_nt: TGCGCCAGCAGCACCGGACTAGCGGGAGTGGGCGGGGAGCTGTTTTTT; j_call: TRBJ2-2; d_call: TRBD2; v_call: TRBV5-1; clone_size: NA
cdr3_aa: CATGQGGQTQYF; cdr3_nt: TGTGCCACGGGACAGGGCGGACAGACCCAGTACTTC; j_call: TRBJ2-5; d_call: TRBD1; v_call: TRBV24-1; clone_size: few
cdr3_aa: CASSLSGQPYEQYF; cdr3_nt: TGTGCCAGCAGTTTATCAGGACAGCCCTACGAGCAGTACTTC; j_call: TRBJ2-7; d_call: NA; v_call: TRBV27; clone_size: NA
cdr3_aa: CASSLYLWTVDQPQHF; cdr3_nt: TGTGCCAGCAGCTTGTATCTGTGGACAGTTGATCAGCCCCAGCATTTT; j_call: TRBJ1-5; d_call: NA; v_call: TRBV5-6; clone_size: NA
cdr3_aa: CASSFKRTMEQFYEQYF; cdr3_nt: TGTGCCAGCAGTTTTAAAAGGACAATGGAACAATTCTACGAGCAGTACTTC; j_call: TRBJ2-7; d_call: NA; v_call: TRBV28; clone_size: NA
cdr3_aa: CASSLVGSEGYEQYF; cdr3_nt: TGTGCCAGCAGCTTAGTAGGATCGGAGGGCTACGAGCAGTACTTC; j_call: TRBJ2-7; d_call: NA; v_call: TRBV7-9; clone_size: NA
cdr3_aa: CSAGGTGRYNEQFF; cdr3_nt: TGCAGCGCCGGGGGGACAGGGCGATACAATGAGCAGTTCTTC; j_call: TRBJ2-1; d_call: TRBD1; v_call: TRBV29-1; clone_size: NA
cdr3_aa: CASSIGQGNNQPQHF; cdr3_nt: TGTGCCAGTAGTATCGGGCAGGGGAACAATCAGCCCCAGCATTTT; j_call: TRBJ1-5; d_call: NA; v_call: TRBV19; clone_size: once
cdr3_aa: CAIKAAGGSTNEKLFF; cdr3_nt: TGTGCCATCAAGGCGGCGGGGGGCTCGACTAATGAAAAACTGTTTTTT; j_call: TRBJ1-4; d_call: NA; v_call: TRBV10-3; clone_size: NA
cdr3_aa: CAWSGGASGANVLTF; cdr3_nt: TGTGCCTGGAGCGGGGGGGCCTCTGGGGCCAACGTCCTGACTTTC; j_call: TRBJ2-6; d_call: TRBD2; v_call: TRBV30; clone_size: NA
cdr3_aa: CASSPTGGVSYEQYF; cdr3_nt: TGTGCCAGCAGTCCAACAGGGGGCGTCTCCTACGAGCAGTACTTC; j_call: TRBJ2-7; d_call: TRBD1; v_call: TRBV2; clone_size: NA
cdr3_aa: CASSPGRDSLGLFF; cdr3_nt: TGTGCCAGCAGCCCCGGACGGGACTCTCTGGGACTGTTTTTT; j_call: TRBJ1-4; d_call: NA; v_call: TRBV7-2; clone_size: NA
cdr3_aa: CASSITGLAAGANVLTF; cdr3_nt: TGTGCCAGTAGTATTACGGGCCTAGCGGCGGGGGCCAACGTCCTGACTTTC; j_call: TRBJ2-6; d_call: TRBD2; v_call: TRBV19; clone_size: NA
cdr3_aa: CAISGGLAGSYEQYF; cdr3_nt: TGTGCCATCAGTGGCGGACTAGCGGGATCCTACGAGCAGTACTTC; j_call: TRBJ2-7; d_call: TRBD2; v_call: TRBV10-3; clone_size: NA
cdr3_aa: CASSDLTSGRADTQYF; cdr3_nt: TGCGCCAGCAGTGACCTGACTAGCGGGAGGGCAGATACGCAGTATTTT; j_call: TRBJ2-3; d_call: TRBD2; v_call: TRBV10-2; clone_size: NA